Presented here are 8 T cell receptor beta chains from one specimen sequenced in a study of T cell responses to AZD1222 COVID-19 vaccine. Measured with immunoSEQ multiplex PCR; TCRdb has only the in-frame clones, and not every one. The table includes approximately 100,000 clones, about nine tenths detected once. Sequencing used peripheral blood, obtained on day 0 of AZD1222 vaccination. The source of these receptors is an adult in good health.

The chain carries TRBV6-1 and TRBJ1-6; D gene uncertain. The CDR3 has 16 residues. Trimming took 3 bases from V and 8 from J, leaving 17 bases between them. The germline gives CDR1 MNHNS, CDR2 SASEGT. This chain's CDR3 is CASSDLRGVEDSPLHF. CDR3 DNA: TGTGCCAGCAGTGATTTACGGGGAGTTGAAGATTCACCCCTCCACTTT.

This chain uses TRBV7-9 with TRBJ1-2; D not resolved. CDR3 length: 14 amino acids. Between the trimmed V and J ends, which lost 3 bases and 8 bases, there was a span of 16 bases. Germline V CDR1 and CDR2: SEHNR, FQNEAQ (reference sequence). CDR3 in amino acids: CASSFENAQGGYTF. In nucleotides, the CDR3 is TGTGCCAGCAGCTTCGAGAACGCGCAAGGCGGCTACACCTTC.

V usage is TRBV25-1 and J usage is TRBJ1-1; D is unresolved. The CDR3 is 13 residues long. CDR1 and CDR2 from the germline V gene are MGHDK and SYGVNS. Trimming took 2 bases from V and 4 from J, leaving 8 bases between them. CDR3 loop: CASSEPASTEAFF. DNA for the CDR3: TGTGCCAGCAGTGAACCCGCAAGCACTGAAGCTTTCTTT. The whole variable domain, filled in from reference TRBV25-1 and TRBJ1-1, reads EADIYQTPRYLVIGTGKKITLECSQTMGHDKMYWYQQDPGMELHLIHYSYGVNSTEKGDLSSESTVSRIRTEHFPLTLESARPSHTSQYLCASSEPASTEAFFGQGTRLTVV.

This sequence joins TRBV4-1 and TRBJ1-2; D may be TRBD1 (5 bases). V dropped 0 bases and J dropped 0 bases, with 17 bases sitting between them. Looked up from germline, CDR1 is MGHRA and CDR2 is YSYEKL. This CDR3 spans 18 amino acids. In nucleotides, the CDR3 is TGCGCCAGCAGCCAAGAGAGGGGAACTGGGACTCCTAACTATGGCTACACCTTC. Residues: CASSQERGTGTPNYGYTF.

The chain recombines TRBV10-3 with TRBJ1-4; 9 bases align to TRBD1. Germline loops: CDR1 ENHRY, CDR2 SYGVKD. With V trimmed by 6 bases and J by 8 bases, 7 bases remained unmatched. The CDR3 covers 14 residues. The CDR3 DNA is TGTGCCATCAGCGACCGGGACAGGGAGGAAAAACTGTTTTTT. Protein sequence: CAISDRDREEKLFF.

V is TRBV7-9 and J is TRBJ1-1; D is possibly TRBD1 (5 bases). Germline CDR1 and CDR2: SEHNR and FQNEAQ (reference sequence). The V and J ends lost 3 bases and 7 bases respectively, with 9 bases between them. There are 12 residues in the CDR3. DNA of the CDR3: TGTGCCAGCAGCTTGGGGCAGGTTGAAGCTTTCTTT. Its protein product is CASSLGQVEAFF.

This clone was seen only once. The V and J genes are TRBV29-1 and TRBJ2-7; 8 nucleotides agree with TRBD1. Germline values: CDR1 SQVTM, CDR2 ANQGSEA. V shed 6 bases, J shed 0 bases, and the junction held 4 bases outside the gene matches. The CDR3 covers 13 residues. CDR3 in amino acids: CSVWTGSSYEQYF. The DNA for the CDR3 is TGCAGCGTATGGACAGGGAGCTCCTACGAGCAGTACTTC.

CDR3 sequence (DNA): TGTGCCAGCAGGCGACAGGGACGTGGCTACACCTTC. Protein sequence: CASRRQGRGYTF. The V gene is TRBV11-2, the J gene TRBJ1-2, with 7 bases identical to TRBD1. Trimming at V came to 6 bases and at J to 7 bases, leaving 5 bases not matched to a gene. Germline CDR1 SGHAT, CDR2 FQNNGV. The CDR3 loop spans 12 amino acids.